This TCR beta chain was sequenced for a study of cytomegalovirus exposure and HLA in healthy donors. Both 60 Vbeta primers and 13 Jbeta primers went into the PCR. Sequenced by immunoSEQ multiplex PCR; TCRdb stores in-frame clones only, minus some. The sample has 40,000 or so clones; 60% to 75% are singletons. Trimming took 5 bases from V and 3 from J; bases not matched to a gene: 2. The germline CDR1 and CDR2 sequences are SGHTA and FQGNSA. This CDR3 spans 14 amino acids. The chain joins TRBV7-2 to TRBJ1-5; the match to TRBD1 covers 9 bases. The sample comprised PBMCs. The receptor was derived from a man aged 40-49 years in good health and CMV-seronegative. The CDR3 nucleotides are TGTGCCAGCAGCCTACAGGGGGCCAATCAGCCCCAGCATTTT. Protein product: CASSLQGANQPQHF.